Presented here are 2 T cell receptor beta chains from one specimen sequenced in a study of cytomegalovirus exposure and HLA in healthy donors (dated by TCRdb to about 2017). Libraries were made using the immunoSEQ multiplex PCR assay. A mixture of 60 forward primers for TCR Vbeta segments and 13 reverse primers for TCR Jbeta segments was used in the multiplex PCR. TCRdb retrieved this table from immuneACCESS and kept in-frame rearrangements only. Not all clones are present; in checked studies, unresolved V genes account for under half, and no reason is known for the remainder. The sample table contains under 200,000 clones; only one count was recorded for roughly four fifths of them. Together, the top ten hold around a tenth of the sample. Sequenced material: PBMCs. These receptors all come from a man in his forties or fifties in good health and CMV-seropositive.

The rearrangement uses TRBV6-5 and TRBJ2-7; 12 nucleotides agree with TRBD1. The CDR3 is 14 amino acids. Germline CDR1 MNHEY, CDR2 SVGAGI. J lost 6 bases, V lost 5 bases, and 5 bases had no gene match. CDR3 amino acids: CASSTRDRGLEQYF. CDR3 nucleotide sequence: TGTGCCAGCAGTACCCGGGACAGGGGGCTCGAGCAGTACTTC.

This chain links TRBV6-1 with TRBJ1-2, with no clear D. V lost 5 bases to trimming and J lost 3 bases, with 10 bases between them. Per germline, CDR1 MNHNS and CDR2 SASEGT. This CDR3 has 13 residues. The CDR3 reads CASSLGFDYGYTF. CDR3 DNA: TGTGCCAGCAGTCTGGGCTTCGACTATGGCTACACCTTC.